A single sample gave rise to the 12 T cell receptor beta chains below, sequenced in a study of OX40 agonist ivuxolimab in advanced cancers. Sequenced by immunoSEQ multiplex PCR; TCRdb stores in-frame clones only, minus some. The sample has around 46,000 clones; 90% to 95% are singletons. The sample here was CD4+ or CD8+ T cells sorted from blood, taken in a trial of the OX40 agonist ivuxolimab. The receptor source for this set is an adult with an advanced solid tumor such as melanoma, head and neck, liver or kidney cancer.

The gene calls are TRBV7-6 and TRBJ1-5, with D possibly TRBD1 on 5 matching bases. Germline V gene data show CDR1 as SGHVS and CDR2 as FNYEAQ. This CDR3 spans 13 amino acids. V lost 1 base, J lost 6 bases, and 7 bases lay in between. In DNA form, the CDR3 reads TGTGCCAGCAGCTTAGGGGGGGGTCAGCCCCAGCATTTT. It is translated as CASSLGGGQPQHF.

The rearrangement uses TRBV27 and TRBJ2-1; D is unclear. The V gene's germline CDR1 is MNHEY and CDR2 SMNVEV (reference sequence). V lost 6 bases and J lost 4, with 4 bases in between. The CDR3 is made up of 11 amino acids. The CDR3 DNA sequence: TGTGCCAGCAGGGTATACAATGAGCAGTTCTTC. Amino acid sequence: CASRVYNEQFF.

This chain connects TRBV6-6 to TRBJ2-1; D is unclear. The V and J ends lost 2 bases and 0 bases respectively, with 8 bases between them. The germline gives CDR1 MNHNY, CDR2 SVGAGI (reference sequence). This CDR3 is 15 amino acids long. CDR3 DNA: TGTGCCAGCAGTTACCTTCGTGGCTCCTACAATGAGCAGTTCTTC. It encodes CASSYLRGSYNEQFF.

This clone was observed once. The CDR3, as DNA: TGCGCCAGCAGCCCTACCAAGACGGGAAATTATGGCTACACCTTC. As protein: CASSPTKTGNYGYTF. V gene TRBV5-1 combines with J gene TRBJ1-2; D uncertain. Trimming left V 4 bases short and J 5 bases short, with 18 bases between. This CDR3 is 15 amino acids long. CDR1 is SGHRS and CDR2 is YFSETQ in the germline V gene. Filled out from reference TRBV5-1 and TRBJ1-2, the complete variable domain reads KAGVTQTPRYLIKTRGQQVTLSCSPISGHRSVSWYQQTPGQGLQFLFEYFSETQRNKGNFPGRFSGRQFSNSRSEMNVSTLELGDSALYLCASSPTKTGNYGYTFGSGTRLTVV.

The rearrangement uses TRBV7-3 and TRBJ2-3, with D uncertain. The CDR3 has 14 residues. V lost 2 bases and J 2 bases, leaving 8 bases between the germline ends. The germline V gene has CDR1 SGHTA and CDR2 FQGTGA. As DNA, the CDR3 is TGTGCCAGCAGCTTACGCCAGACCACAGATACGCAGTATTTT. Amino acids: CASSLRQTTDTQYF.

In this sample, this clone turned up a few times. The genes are TRBV5-1 and TRBJ1-1; 8 nucleotides match TRBD1. Trimming removed 1 base from V and 0 bases from J; junction bases left unmatched: 2. Per germline, CDR1 SGHRS and CDR2 YFSETQ. The CDR3 consists of 15 residues. The DNA of the CDR3 is TGCGCCAGCAGCTTGACAGGGGGAATGAACACTGAAGCTTTCTTT. Amino acids: CASSLTGGMNTEAFF.

The CDR3 protein is CASSLVAAGFSTDTQYF. The CDR3 coding sequence is TGTGCCAGCAGCTTAGTCGCAGCTGGATTTAGCACAGATACGCAGTATTTT. The genes are TRBV7-9 and TRBJ2-3; the D is unclear. Trimming left V 1 base short and J 0 bases short, with 14 bases between. The CDR3 extends over 17 amino acids. Germline V gene lookup returns CDR1 SEHNR and CDR2 FQNEAQ (reference sequence).

This chain connects TRBV6-5 to TRBJ2-2; D is uncertain. This CDR3 has 13 residues. V was cut by 3 bases and J by 4 bases, with 6 bases left in between. The germline V gene has CDR1 MNHEY and CDR2 SVGAGI. The CDR3 loop is CASSYGLTGELFF. CDR3 coding DNA: TGTGCCAGCAGTTATGGGCTCACCGGGGAGCTGTTTTTT.

This sequence joins TRBV27 and TRBJ2-7; TRBD2 matches 8 bases. Germline V gene lookup returns CDR1 MNHEY and CDR2 SMNVEV (reference sequence). V gave up 7 bases and J gave up 7 bases; unmatched junction bases: 9. The CDR3 spans 13 residues. In DNA, the CDR3 is TGTGCCAGCAAGGGACTAGGCTTTGAAGAGCAGTACTTC. The encoded protein is CASKGLGFEEQYF.

V and J are TRBV4-3 and TRBJ2-7; D is possibly TRBD2 (5 bases). In germline, CDR1 is LGHNA, CDR2 YSLEER. The CDR3 has 15 residues. Trimming left V 1 base short and J 1 base short, with 11 bases between. This chain's CDR3 is CASSQALAESYEQYF. Written as DNA, the CDR3 is TGCGCCAGCAGCCAAGCGCTAGCTGAGTCCTACGAGCAGTACTTC.

The V and J genes are TRBV6-1 and TRBJ2-3, with 11 bases fitting TRBD2. V was clipped by 3 bases and J by 6 bases; unmatched bases: 14. This CDR3 comprises 18 residues. Germline lookup yields CDR1 MNHNS and CDR2 SASEGT. In nucleotides, the CDR3 is TGTGCCAGCAGTGATAGACTAGCGGGATTGGTGGTTGGGGATACGCAGTATTTT. This gives the protein CASSDRLAGLVVGDTQYF.

The genes are TRBV9 and TRBJ2-5; tentatively, D is TRBD2 (6 bases). The germline V and J ends were trimmed by 0 bases and 3 bases, with 15 bases remaining between them. The V gene's germline CDR1 is SGDLS and CDR2 YYNGEE. The CDR3 runs to 16 residues. CDR3 region: CASSVGPGTGKETQYF. The DNA of the CDR3 is TGTGCCAGCAGCGTAGGACCCGGGACTGGAAAAGAGACCCAGTACTTC.